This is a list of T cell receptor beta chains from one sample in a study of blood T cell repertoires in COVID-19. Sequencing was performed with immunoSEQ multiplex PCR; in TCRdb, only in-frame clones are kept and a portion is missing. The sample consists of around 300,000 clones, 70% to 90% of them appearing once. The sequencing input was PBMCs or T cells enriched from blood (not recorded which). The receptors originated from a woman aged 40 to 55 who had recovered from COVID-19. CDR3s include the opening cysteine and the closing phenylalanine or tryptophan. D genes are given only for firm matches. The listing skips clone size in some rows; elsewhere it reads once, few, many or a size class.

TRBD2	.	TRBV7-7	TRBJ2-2	TGTGCTAGCAGCCCCGACGCTAGCGGGACAACCGGGGAGCTGTTTTTT	CASSPDASGTTGELFF
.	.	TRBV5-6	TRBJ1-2	TGTGCCAGCAGCTTGGTCCGGAGGAACTATGGCTACACCTTC	CASSLVRRNYGYTF
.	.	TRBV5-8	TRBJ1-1	TGTGCCAGCAGCCCCCCGTTGGCAGAAGCTTTCTTT	CASSPPLAEAFF
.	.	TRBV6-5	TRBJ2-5	TGTGCCCAGGGGTCGGGATCTCGGGAGACCCAGTACTTC	CAQGSGSRETQYF
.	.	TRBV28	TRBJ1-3	TGTGCCAGCACTACCGACAGGGGAAACACCATATATTTT	CASTTDRGNTIYF
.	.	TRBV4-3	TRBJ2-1	TGCGCCAGCAGCCAGACAGGAAGCTCCTACAATGAGCAGTTCTTC	CASSQTGSSYNEQFF
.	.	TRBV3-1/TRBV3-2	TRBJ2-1	TGTGCCAGCAGCAAAACAGGCGACAATGAGCAGTTCTTC	CASSKTGDNEQFF
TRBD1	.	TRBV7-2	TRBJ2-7	TGTGCCAGCAGCGTGGGGACAGGGGTTGGGGAGCAGTACTTC	CASSVGTGVGEQYF
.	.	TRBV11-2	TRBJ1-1	TGTGCCAGCAGCCACTTCGAGGGAACTGAAGCTTTCTTT	CASSHFEGTEAFF
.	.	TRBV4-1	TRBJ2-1	TGCGCCAGCAGCCAAGAGTCGGACAAAGATTATGGCGATGAGCAGTTCTTC	CASSQESDKDYGDEQFF
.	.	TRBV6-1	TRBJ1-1	TGTGCCAGCAGTGAAGCGGGACTCCAAAACACTGAAGCTTTCTTT	CASSEAGLQNTEAFF
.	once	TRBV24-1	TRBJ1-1	TGTGCCACCAGTGATTCCAGGGGCGCGAACACTGAAGCTTTCTTT	CATSDSRGANTEAFF
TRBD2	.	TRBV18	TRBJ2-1	TGTGCCAGCTCACTAGCGGGAGCCCAGGGGAATGAGCAGTTCTTC	CASSLAGAQGNEQFF
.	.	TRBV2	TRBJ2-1	TGTGCCAGCAGTGTCCAGGTTTCGCAGTTCTTC	CASSVQVSQFF
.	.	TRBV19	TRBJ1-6	TGTGCCAGTAAAAAGGGGATGGATTCACCCCTCCACTTT	CASKKGMDSPLHF
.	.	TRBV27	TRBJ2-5	TGTGCCAGCAGCCCCCTTGTTAAAGAGACCCAGTACTTC	CASSPLVKETQYF
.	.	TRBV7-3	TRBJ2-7	TGTGCCAGCAGCCCGATCGGGGGAAACTACTACGAGCAGTACTTC	CASSPIGGNYYEQYF
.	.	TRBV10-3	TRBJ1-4	TGTGCCATCAGTGGGGGTCGGGGTGAAAAACTGTTTTTT	CAISGGRGEKLFF
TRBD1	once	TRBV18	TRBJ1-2	TGTGCCAGCTCACCTCAGGGGGCGGCTAACTATGGCTACACCTTC	CASSPQGAANYGYTF
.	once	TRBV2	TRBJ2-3	TGTGCCAGCAGCTCCCTAGGAGCTGCCACAGATACGCAGTATTTT	CASSSLGAATDTQYF
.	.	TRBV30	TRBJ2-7	TGTGCCTGGAATCGGGGTCCCCCCTACGAGCAGTACTTC	CAWNRGPPYEQYF
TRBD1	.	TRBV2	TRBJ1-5	TGTGCCAGCACTGGACAGGGAGGTGTCCAGCCCCAGCATTTT	CASTGQGGVQPQHF
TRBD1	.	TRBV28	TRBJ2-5	TGTGCCAGCAGTCCCAGACAGGGGATAAAAGAGACCCAGTACTTC	CASSPRQGIKETQYF
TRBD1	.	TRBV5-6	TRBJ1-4	TGTGCCAGCAGCTTTGGGACAGGGGGAAATGAAAAACTGTTTTTT	CASSFGTGGNEKLFF
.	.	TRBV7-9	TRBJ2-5	TGTGCCAGCAGCCCCGAGGGTGGGACCCAGTACTTC	CASSPEGGTQYF
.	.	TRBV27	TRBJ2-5	TGTGCCAGCAGTCTACGTGGGCGGGGTCAGGGGGGGACCCAGTACTTC	CASSLRGRGQGGTQYF
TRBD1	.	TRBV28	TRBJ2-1	TGTGCCAGCAGTTTATCCCTCACAGGGGGCGCTTTCAATGAGCAGTTCTTC	CASSLSLTGGAFNEQFF
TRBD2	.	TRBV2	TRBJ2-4	TGTGCCAGCACACCCGGGGGCGGGAGGTCCAAAAACATTCAGTACTTC	CASTPGGGRSKNIQYF
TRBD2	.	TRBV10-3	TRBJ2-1	TGTGCCATCAGTGAAGCGGGAGGGGGGAATGAGCAGTTCTTC	CAISEAGGGNEQFF
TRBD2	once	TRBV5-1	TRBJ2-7	TGCGCCAGCAGCCTGACTAGCGGGAGTATGGAGCAGTACTTC	CASSLTSGSMEQYF
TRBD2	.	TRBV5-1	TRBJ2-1	TGCGCCAGCAGCTTGGCCCCCGCGGGAGCGCCGTCGGATGAGCAGTTCTTC	CASSLAPAGAPSDEQFF
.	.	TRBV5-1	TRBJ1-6	TGCGCCAGCAGCTTCACCGGGAGCCCAAATAATTCACCCCTCCACTTT	CASSFTGSPNNSPLHF
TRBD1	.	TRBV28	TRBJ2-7	TGTGCCAGTCTTAATTGGGGACAGGCCTCCTACGAGCAGTACTTC	CASLNWGQASYEQYF
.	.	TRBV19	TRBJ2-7	TGTGCCAGTAGCGCCCAGGGGTTGTACGAGCAGTACTTC	CASSAQGLYEQYF
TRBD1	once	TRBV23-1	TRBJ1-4	TGCGCCAGCAGTCGGGACAGGGGGTATGAAAAACTGTTTTTT	CASSRDRGYEKLFF
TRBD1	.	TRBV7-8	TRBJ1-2	TGTGCCAGCAGCTTAGGGGGACAGGGATCCTATGGCTACACCTTC	CASSLGGQGSYGYTF